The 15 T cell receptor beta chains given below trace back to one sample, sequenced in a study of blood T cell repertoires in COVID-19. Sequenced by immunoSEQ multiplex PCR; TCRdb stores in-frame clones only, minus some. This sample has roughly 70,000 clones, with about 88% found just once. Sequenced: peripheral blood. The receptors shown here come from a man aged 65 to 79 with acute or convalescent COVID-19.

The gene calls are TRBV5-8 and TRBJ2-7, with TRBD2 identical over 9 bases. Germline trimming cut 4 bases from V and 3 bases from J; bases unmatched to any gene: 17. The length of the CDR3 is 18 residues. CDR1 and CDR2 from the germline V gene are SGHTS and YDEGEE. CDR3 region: CASSPLIGAGGANYEQYF. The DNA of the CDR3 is TGTGCCAGCAGCCCACTGATCGGTGCGGGGGGGGCTAACTACGAGCAGTACTTC.

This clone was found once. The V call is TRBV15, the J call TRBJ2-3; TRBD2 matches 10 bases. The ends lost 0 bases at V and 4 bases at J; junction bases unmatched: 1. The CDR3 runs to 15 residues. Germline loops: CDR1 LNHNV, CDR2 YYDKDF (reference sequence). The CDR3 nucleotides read TGTGCCACCAGCAGAGACGGGACTAGCGCAGATACGCAGTATTTT. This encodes CATSRDGTSADTQYF.

CDR3 bases: TGTGCCAGCAGCTTCAGATCAGTAGCGGGATTCGGAGAGACCCAGTACTTC. Protein: CASSFRSVAGFGETQYF. The chain employs TRBV5-6 and TRBJ2-5; TRBD2 agrees at 8 bases. The germline V gene has CDR1 SGHDT and CDR2 YYEEEE. V was clipped by 2 bases and J by 4 bases; unmatched bases: 13. The CDR3 runs 17 residues. The complete variable domain, with remaining parts taken from reference TRBV5-6 and TRBJ2-5, reads DAGVTQSPTHLIKTRGQQVTLRCSPKSGHDTVSWYQQALGQGPQFIFQYYEEEERQRGNFPDRFSGHQFPNYSSELNVNALLLGDSALYLCASSFRSVAGFGETQYFGPGTRLLVL.

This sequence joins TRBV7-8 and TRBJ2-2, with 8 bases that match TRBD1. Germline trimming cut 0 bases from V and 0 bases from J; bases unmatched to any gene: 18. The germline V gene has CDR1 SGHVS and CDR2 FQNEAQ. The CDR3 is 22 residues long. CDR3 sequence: CASSLARVPGQAGWANTGELFF. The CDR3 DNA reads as TGTGCCAGCAGCTTAGCCCGAGTCCCGGGACAGGCCGGCTGGGCGAACACCGGGGAGCTGTTTTTT.

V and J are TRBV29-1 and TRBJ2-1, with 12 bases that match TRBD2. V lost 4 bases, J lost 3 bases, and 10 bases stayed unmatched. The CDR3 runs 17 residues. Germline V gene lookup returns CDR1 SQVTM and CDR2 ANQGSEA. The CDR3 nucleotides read TGCAGCGTTGCAGGACTAGCGGGGAAGGTCTTCTACAATGAGCAGTTCTTC. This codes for CSVAGLAGKVFYNEQFF.

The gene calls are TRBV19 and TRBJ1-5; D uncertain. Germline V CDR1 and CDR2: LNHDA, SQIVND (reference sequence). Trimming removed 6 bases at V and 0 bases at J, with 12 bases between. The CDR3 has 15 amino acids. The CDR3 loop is CASSLTVYSNQPQHF. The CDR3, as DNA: TGTGCCAGTAGCTTGACTGTCTATAGCAATCAGCCCCAGCATTTT.

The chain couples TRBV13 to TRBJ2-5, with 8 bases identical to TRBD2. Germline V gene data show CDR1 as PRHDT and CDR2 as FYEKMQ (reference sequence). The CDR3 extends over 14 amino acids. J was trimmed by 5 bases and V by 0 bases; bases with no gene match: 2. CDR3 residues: CASSLGRGGETQYF. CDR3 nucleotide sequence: TGTGCCAGCAGCTTAGGCCGGGGGGGGGAGACCCAGTACTTC. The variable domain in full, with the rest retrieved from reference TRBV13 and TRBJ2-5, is AAGVIQSPRHLIKEKRETATLKCYPIPRHDTVYWYQQGPGQDPQFLISFYEKMQSDKGSIPDRFSAQQFSDYHSELNMSSLELGDSALYFCASSLGRGGETQYFGPGTRLLVL.

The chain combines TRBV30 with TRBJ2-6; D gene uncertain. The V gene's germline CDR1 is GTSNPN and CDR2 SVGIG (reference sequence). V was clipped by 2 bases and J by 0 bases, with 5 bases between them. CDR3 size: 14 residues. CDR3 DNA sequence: TGTGCCTGGAGTCCCAGCTCTGGGGCCAACGTCCTGACTTTC. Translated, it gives CAWSPSSGANVLTF.

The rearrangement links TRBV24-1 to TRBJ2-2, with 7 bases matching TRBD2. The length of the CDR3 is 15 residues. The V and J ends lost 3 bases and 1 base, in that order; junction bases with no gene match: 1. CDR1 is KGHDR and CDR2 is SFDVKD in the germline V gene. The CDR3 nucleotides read TGTGCCACCAGTGATCGGGGGGAGAACACCGGGGAGCTGTTTTTT. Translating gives CATSDRGENTGELFF.

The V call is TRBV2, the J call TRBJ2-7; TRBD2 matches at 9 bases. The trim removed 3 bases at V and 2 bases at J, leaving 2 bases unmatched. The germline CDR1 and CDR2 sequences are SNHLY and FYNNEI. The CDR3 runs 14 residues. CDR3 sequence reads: CASSELAGPYEQYF. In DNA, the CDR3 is TGTGCCAGCAGTGAGCTAGCGGGGCCCTACGAGCAGTACTTC.

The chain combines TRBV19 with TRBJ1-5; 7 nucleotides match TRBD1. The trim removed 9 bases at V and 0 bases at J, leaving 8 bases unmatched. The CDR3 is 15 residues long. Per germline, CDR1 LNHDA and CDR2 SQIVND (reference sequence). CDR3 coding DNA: TGTGCCAGCAAACCGGGACAGTATAGCAATCAGCCCCAGCATTTT. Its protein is CASKPGQYSNQPQHF.

This chain's CDR3 is CASSRSTQGPISGELFF. CDR3 bases: TGCGCCAGCAGCCGTTCTACCCAGGGTCCAATATCCGGGGAGCTGTTTTTT. The chain links TRBV4-3 to TRBJ2-2; weak D call: TRBD1 (5 bases). Deletions cut 4 bases from V and 6 bases from J, with 21 bases between. Germline CDR1 reads LGHNA; CDR2 reads YSLEER. The CDR3 is 17 amino acids.

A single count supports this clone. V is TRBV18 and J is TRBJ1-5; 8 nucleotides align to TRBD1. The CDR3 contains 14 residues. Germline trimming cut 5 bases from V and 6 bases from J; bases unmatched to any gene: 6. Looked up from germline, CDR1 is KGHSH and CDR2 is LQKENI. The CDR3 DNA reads TGTGCCAGCTCAGAGACAGGGGCCATTCAGCCCCAGCATTTT. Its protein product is CASSETGAIQPQHF.

This CDR3 reads CASSLRQFAFF. The CDR3 DNA is TGTGCCAGCAGCTTAAGACAGTTCGCTTTCTTT. V is TRBV7-9 and J is TRBJ1-1, with D possibly matching TRBD1 (5 bases). Germline V CDR1 and CDR2: SEHNR, FQNEAQ (reference sequence). V lost 2 bases and J lost 11, with 9 bases in between. The CDR3 contains 11 residues. The variable domain in full, completed from reference TRBV7-9 and TRBJ1-1, reads DTGVSQNPRHKITKRGQNVTFRCDPISEHNRLYWYRQTLGQGPEFLTYFQNEAQLEKSRLLSDRFSAERPKGSFSTLEIQRTEQGDSAMYLCASSLRQFAFFGQGTRLTVV.

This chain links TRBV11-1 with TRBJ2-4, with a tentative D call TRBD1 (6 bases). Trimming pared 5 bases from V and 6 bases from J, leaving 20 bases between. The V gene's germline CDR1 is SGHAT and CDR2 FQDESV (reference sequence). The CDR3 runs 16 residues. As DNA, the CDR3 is TGTGCCAGCAGCCTGATGAGGGGACACGGGCCAAACATTCAGTACTTC. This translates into CASSLMRGHGPNIQYF.